This T cell receptor beta chain derives from a study of cytomegalovirus exposure and HLA in healthy donors. Study results and caveats: The study reported that TCR beta sequences accurately predicted HLA-A and HLA-B alleles in most subjects.

A single count supports this clone. Its matching antigen is unknown. CDR3 size: 13 residues. Germline V CDR1 and CDR2: MNHEY, SVGAGI. The germline V and J ends were trimmed by 7 bases and 4 bases, with 10 bases remaining between them. With 60 Vbeta and 13 Jbeta primers, the PCR was carried out. The protocol was immunoSEQ multiplex PCR, while the TCRdb copy is restricted to in-frame clones and leaves out a portion. Among 55,000 to 75,000 clones listed, 60% to 65% were seen once. This receptor was taken from a man younger than 45 in good health and CMV-seronegative. Sequenced input: PBMCs. The chain combines TRBV6-5 with TRBJ1-4; D remains unclear. In DNA, the CDR3 is TGTGCCAGCACCGCGACACGTAATGAAAAACTGTTTTTT. It yields the protein CASTATRNEKLFF.